The 2 T cell receptor beta chains presented below share a single source sample, sequenced in a study of shared clonotypes between healthy human individuals. Assay: immunoSEQ multiplex PCR; the TCRdb copy retains only in-frame clones and omits some. The sample includes approximately 1.9 million clones, around 95% seen only once; the top ten take about 1.6%. The naive CD8 population came from CD45RO-negative cells selected for CCR7, without terminally differentiated effector memory CD45RA+ cells. Input material: naive CD8+ T cells from PBMCs. These receptors were obtained from a young man in good health. Some clones in this sample may be carry-over from other donors' samples.

CDR3 bases: TGCGCCAGCAGCTTGGAATGGGGCCGCTCCTACGAGCAGTACTTC. It codes for CASSLEWGRSYEQYF. The genes are TRBV5-1 and TRBJ2-7; D is perhaps TRBD1 (5 bases). Germline loops: CDR1 SGHRS, CDR2 YFSETQ. V lost 0 bases to trimming and J lost 0 bases, with 10 bases between them. This CDR3 is built from 15 residues.

Remarks on this clone: Other nucleotide sequences from this sample produce the same CDR3. This sequence joins TRBV14 and TRBJ2-5; a possible D gene is TRBD2 (6 bases). Germline V gene data show CDR1 as SGHDN and CDR2 as FVKESK. The CDR3 spans 13 residues. V dropped 3 bases and J dropped 2 bases, with 7 bases sitting between them. CDR3 protein: CASSQGLQETQYF. In DNA, the CDR3 is TGTGCCAGCAGCCAGGGACTGCAAGAGACCCAGTACTTC.